This entry is about one T cell receptor beta chain. Sequenced by immunoSEQ multiplex PCR; TCRdb stores in-frame clones only, minus some. In the table there are about 98,000 clones, about 91% of which are singletons. The CDR3 has 12 residues. CDR1 and CDR2 from the germline V gene are SQVTM and ANQGSEA. Unmatched junction bases numbered 7, after V lost 6 bases and J lost 10 bases. The data originate from a study of control samples from healthy donors and cancer patients. The sequenced sample was blood. The sequence was collected from a woman aged 18-30 years in good health. The genes are TRBV29-1 and TRBJ2-1; 9 bases align to TRBD1. CDR3 DNA sequence: TGCAGCGTGGGACAGGGCACCAGGGAGCAGTTCTTC. Translated: CSVGQGTREQFF.